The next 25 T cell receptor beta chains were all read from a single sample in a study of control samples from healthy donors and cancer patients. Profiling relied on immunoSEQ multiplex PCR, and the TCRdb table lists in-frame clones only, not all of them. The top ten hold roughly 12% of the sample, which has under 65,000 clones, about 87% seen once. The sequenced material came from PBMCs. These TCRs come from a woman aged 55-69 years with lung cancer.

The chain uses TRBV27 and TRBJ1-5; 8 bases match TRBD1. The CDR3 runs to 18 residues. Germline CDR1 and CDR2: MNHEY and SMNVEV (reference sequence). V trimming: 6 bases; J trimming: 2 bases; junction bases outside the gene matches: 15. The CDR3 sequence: CASSPTLTGGERNQPQHF. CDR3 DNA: TGTGCCAGCAGCCCGACTCTTACAGGGGGTGAGCGCAATCAGCCCCAGCATTTT.

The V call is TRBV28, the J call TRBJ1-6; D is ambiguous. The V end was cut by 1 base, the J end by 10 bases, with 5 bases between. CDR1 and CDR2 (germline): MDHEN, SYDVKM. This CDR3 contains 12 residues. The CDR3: CASSLSYSPLHF. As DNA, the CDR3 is TGTGCCAGCAGTTTATCTTACTCACCCCTCCACTTT.

Written as DNA, the CDR3 is TGTGCCTGGAGCAGAGCGGTCATTGGGACAGATACGCAGTATTTT. Translated: CAWSRAVIGTDTQYF. The chain carries TRBV30 and TRBJ2-3; tentatively, D is TRBD2 (5 bases). Germline lookup yields CDR1 GTSNPN and CDR2 SVGIG (reference sequence). This CDR3 contains 15 residues. V dropped 3 bases and J dropped 3 bases, with 16 bases sitting between them.

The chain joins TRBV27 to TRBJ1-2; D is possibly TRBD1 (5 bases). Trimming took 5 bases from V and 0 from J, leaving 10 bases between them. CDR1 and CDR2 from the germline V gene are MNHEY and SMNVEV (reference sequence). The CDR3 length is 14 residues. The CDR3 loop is CASSPPGANYGYTF. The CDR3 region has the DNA TGTGCCAGCAGTCCACCGGGGGCTAACTATGGCTACACCTTC.

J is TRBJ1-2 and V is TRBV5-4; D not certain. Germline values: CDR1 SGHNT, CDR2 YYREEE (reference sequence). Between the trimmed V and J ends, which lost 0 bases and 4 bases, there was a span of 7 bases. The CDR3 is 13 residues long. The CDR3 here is CASSLEQIYGYTF. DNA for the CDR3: TGTGCCAGCAGCTTGGAACAGATCTATGGCTACACCTTC.

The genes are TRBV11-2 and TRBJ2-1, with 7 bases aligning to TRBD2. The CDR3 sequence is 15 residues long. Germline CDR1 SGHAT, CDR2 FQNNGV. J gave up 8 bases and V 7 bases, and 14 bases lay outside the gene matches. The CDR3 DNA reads TGTGCCAGCAACCTACCGGGGGGACTACTGCATGAGCAGTTCTTC. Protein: CASNLPGGLLHEQFF.

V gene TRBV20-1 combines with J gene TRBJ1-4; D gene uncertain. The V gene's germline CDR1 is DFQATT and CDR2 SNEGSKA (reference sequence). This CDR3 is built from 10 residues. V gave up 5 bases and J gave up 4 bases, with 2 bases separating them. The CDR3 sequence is CSAYNEKLFF. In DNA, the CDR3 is TGCAGTGCTTATAATGAAAAACTGTTTTTT.

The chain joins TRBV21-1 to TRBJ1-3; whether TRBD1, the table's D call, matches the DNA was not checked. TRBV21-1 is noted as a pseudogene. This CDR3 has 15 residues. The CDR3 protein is CASSKNRHSGNTIYF. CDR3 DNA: TGTGCCAGCAGCAAGAACCGACACTCTGGAAACACCATATATTTT.

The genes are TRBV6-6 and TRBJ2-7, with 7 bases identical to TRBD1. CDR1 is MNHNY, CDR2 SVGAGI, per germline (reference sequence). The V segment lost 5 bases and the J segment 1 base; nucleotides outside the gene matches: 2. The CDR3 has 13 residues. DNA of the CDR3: TGTGCCAGCAGTCGGACAGGATCCTACGAGCAGTACTTC. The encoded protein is CASSRTGSYEQYF.

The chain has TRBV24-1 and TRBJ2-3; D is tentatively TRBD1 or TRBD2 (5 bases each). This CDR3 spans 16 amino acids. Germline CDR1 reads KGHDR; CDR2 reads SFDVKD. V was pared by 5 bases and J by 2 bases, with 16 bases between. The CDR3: CATSAAGTLDTDTQYF. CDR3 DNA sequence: TGTGCCACCAGTGCGGCAGGGACGTTGGACACAGATACGCAGTATTTT.

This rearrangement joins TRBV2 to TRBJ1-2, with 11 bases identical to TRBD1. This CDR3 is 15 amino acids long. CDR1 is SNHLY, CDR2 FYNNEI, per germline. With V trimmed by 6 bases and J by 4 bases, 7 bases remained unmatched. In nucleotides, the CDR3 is TGTGCCAGCAGAAGAGGGACAGGGGGGAGCTATGGCTACACCTTC. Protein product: CASRRGTGGSYGYTF.

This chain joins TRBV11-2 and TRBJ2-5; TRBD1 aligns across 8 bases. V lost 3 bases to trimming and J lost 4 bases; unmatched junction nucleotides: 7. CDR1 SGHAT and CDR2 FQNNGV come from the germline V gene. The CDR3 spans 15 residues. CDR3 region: CASSFLWGTGETQYF. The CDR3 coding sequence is TGTGCCAGCAGCTTCCTCTGGGGGACAGGAGAGACCCAGTACTTC.

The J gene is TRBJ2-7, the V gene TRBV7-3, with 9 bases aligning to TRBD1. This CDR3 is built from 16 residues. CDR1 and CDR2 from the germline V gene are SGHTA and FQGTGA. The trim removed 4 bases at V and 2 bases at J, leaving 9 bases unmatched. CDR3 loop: CASSSKQGAGTYEQYF. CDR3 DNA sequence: TGTGCCAGCAGCTCAAAACAGGGGGCAGGGACCTACGAGCAGTACTTC.

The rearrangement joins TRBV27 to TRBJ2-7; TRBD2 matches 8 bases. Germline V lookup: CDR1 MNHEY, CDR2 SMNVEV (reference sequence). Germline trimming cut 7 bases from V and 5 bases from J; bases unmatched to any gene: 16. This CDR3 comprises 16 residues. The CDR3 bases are TGTGCCAGCAAAACGAGGTTGGTAGCGGGGTACAACGAGCAGTACTTC. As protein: CASKTRLVAGYNEQYF.

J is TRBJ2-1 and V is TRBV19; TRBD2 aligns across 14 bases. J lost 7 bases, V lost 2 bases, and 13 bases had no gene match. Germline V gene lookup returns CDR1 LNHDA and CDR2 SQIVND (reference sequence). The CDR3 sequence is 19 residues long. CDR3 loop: CASSIRVAGLAGALNEQFF. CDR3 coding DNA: TGTGCCAGTAGTATAAGGGTAGCGGGACTAGCGGGGGCGTTAAATGAGCAGTTCTTC.

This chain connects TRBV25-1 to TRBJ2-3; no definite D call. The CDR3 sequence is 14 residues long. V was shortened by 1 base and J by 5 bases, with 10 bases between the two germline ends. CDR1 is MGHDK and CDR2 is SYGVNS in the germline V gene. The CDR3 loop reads CASSESLGRDTQYF. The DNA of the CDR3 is TGTGCCAGCAGTGAATCCCTAGGTAGAGATACGCAGTATTTT.

The CDR3 loop is CASSRGGPSYNEQFF. CDR3 nucleotide sequence: TGTGCCAGCAGCCGCGGGGGGCCGTCCTACAATGAGCAGTTCTTC. The chain uses TRBV7-2 and TRBJ2-1; 8 nucleotides line up with TRBD2. The V gene's germline CDR1 is SGHTA and CDR2 FQGNSA. V lost 5 bases and J lost 1; bases outside the gene matches: 4. The CDR3 has 15 residues.

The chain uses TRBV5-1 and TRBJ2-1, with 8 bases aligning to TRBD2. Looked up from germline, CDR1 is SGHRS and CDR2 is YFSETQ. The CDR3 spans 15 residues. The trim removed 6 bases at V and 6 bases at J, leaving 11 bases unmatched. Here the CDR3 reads CASTPSGSRLNEQFF. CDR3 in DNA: TGCGCCAGCACCCCGAGCGGGAGTCGTCTCAATGAGCAGTTCTTC.

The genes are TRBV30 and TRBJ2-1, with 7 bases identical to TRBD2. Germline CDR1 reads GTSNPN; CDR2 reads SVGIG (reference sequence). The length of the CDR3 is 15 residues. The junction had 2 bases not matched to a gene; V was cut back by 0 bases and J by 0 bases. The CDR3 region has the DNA TGTGCCTGGAGTGTAGGCGGGGGCTCCTACAATGAGCAGTTCTTC. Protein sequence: CAWSVGGGSYNEQFF.

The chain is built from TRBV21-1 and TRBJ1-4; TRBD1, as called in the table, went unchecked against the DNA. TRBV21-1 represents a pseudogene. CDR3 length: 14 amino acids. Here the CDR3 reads CASSFPDSNEKLFF. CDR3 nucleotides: TGTGCCAGCAGCTTCCCGGACAGTAATGAAAAACTGTTTTTT.

The DNA of the CDR3 is TGTGCCAGCAGCCAAGATTTTGGAGGAGATACGCAGTATTTT. This encodes CASSQDFGGDTQYF. The chain combines TRBV14 with TRBJ2-3; possible D gene TRBD2, 5 bases. Per the germline V gene, CDR1 is SGHDN and CDR2 is FVKESK. The V and J ends lost 0 bases and 5 bases respectively, with 9 bases between them. There are 14 residues in the CDR3.

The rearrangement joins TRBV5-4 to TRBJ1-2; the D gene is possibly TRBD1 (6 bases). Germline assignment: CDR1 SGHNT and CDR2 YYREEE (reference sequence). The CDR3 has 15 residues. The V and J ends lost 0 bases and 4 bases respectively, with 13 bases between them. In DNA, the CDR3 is TGTGCCAGCAGCTTGGGCGGGGGGCAGGTCTATGGCTACACCTTC. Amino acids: CASSLGGGQVYGYTF.

CDR3 bases: TGTGCCAGCAGGACTACACCTCGGGGGCACAGGGTGAGCTCCTACGAGCAGTACTTC. It yields the protein CASRTTPRGHRVSSYEQYF. The chain uses TRBV28 and TRBJ2-7; D is tentatively TRBD1 or TRBD2 (6 bases each). V lost 6 bases to trimming and J lost 0 bases, with 27 bases between them. From germline, CDR1 is MDHEN and CDR2 SYDVKM. This CDR3 is 19 amino acids long.

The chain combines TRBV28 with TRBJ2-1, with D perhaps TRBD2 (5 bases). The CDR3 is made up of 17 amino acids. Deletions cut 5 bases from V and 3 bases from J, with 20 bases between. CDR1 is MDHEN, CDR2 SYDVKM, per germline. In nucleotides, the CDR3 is TGTGCCAGCAGTCTTCAACCAAGATACCGGGGCTACAATGAGCAGTTCTTC. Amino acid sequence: CASSLQPRYRGYNEQFF.

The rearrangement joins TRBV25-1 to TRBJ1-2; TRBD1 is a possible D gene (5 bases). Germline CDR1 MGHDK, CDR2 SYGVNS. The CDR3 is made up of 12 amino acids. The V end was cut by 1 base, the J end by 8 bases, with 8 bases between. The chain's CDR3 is CASSESGGGYTF. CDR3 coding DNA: TGTGCCAGCAGTGAATCCGGGGGGGGCTACACCTTC.